Reported below is one T cell receptor beta chain. This entry comes from a study of blood T cell repertoires in COVID-19. The overall study: COVID-19 samples, acute and convalescent, were from the United States, Italy and Spain. PBMCs, B-cell-depleted T cells, or T cells provided the cDNA or gDNA that made up the material.

Germline loops: CDR1 SGHRS, CDR2 YFSETQ. Trimming cost V 4 bases and J 0 bases; bases outside gene matches: 7. The CDR3 spans 16 residues. TCRdb's copy holds only in-frame clones and misses some; the assay was immunoSEQ multiplex PCR. Of fewer than 250,000 clones in the sample, 88% were seen once. The source is a man aged 70-80 years with acute or convalescent COVID-19. The specimen was peripheral blood. The gene calls are TRBV5-1 and TRBJ1-1; 9 positions match TRBD1. CDR3 sequence reads: CASSLTGQGMNTEAFF. DNA of the CDR3: TGCGCCAGCAGCCTCACTGGACAGGGGATGAACACTGAAGCTTTCTTT. Full variable domain (rest looked up from reference TRBV5-1 and TRBJ1-1): KAGVTQTPRYLIKTRGQQVTLSCSPISGHRSVSWYQQTPGQGLQFLFEYFSETQRNKGNFPGRFSGRQFSNSRSEMNVSTLELGDSALYLCASSLTGQGMNTEAFFGQGTRLTVV.